Listed below are T cell receptor beta chains from one sample, sequenced in a study of response to subunit inactivated influenza vaccine. TCRdb itself ran the RT-PCR reads through MiXCR, one entry per CDR3 protein. Among 860,000 or so distinct CDR3 sequences, 21% were seen once, and the ten largest hold roughly a tenth. Specimen: PBMCs from blood, collected about 5 days after vaccination. Receptor source: a man in his forties or fifties who received an inactivated influenza vaccine. The CDR3 runs from the conserved cysteine through the conserved F or W. The D gene is left open where the match is weak. For some rows the clone size is stated as once, few or many, or as a class when expanded; others skip it.

D gene	clone size	V gene	J gene	CDR3 DNA	CDR3 protein
TRBD2	few	TRBV4-3	TRBJ2-1	TGCGCCAGCAGCCAAGACCTTTGGTCTAGCGGGAGCAATGAGCAGTTCTTC	CASSQDLWSSGSNEQFF
TRBD2	once	TRBV27	TRBJ2-5	TGTGCCAGCAGTCTAACTACTAGCGGGAGGGGTTCGTTGGAGACCCAGTACTTC	CASSLTTSGRGSLETQYF
-	few	TRBV12-3/TRBV12-4	TRBJ2-1	TGTGCCAGCAGTTTAATAGGCGGTTACAGCTCCTACAATGAGCAGTTCTTC	CASSLIGGYSSYNEQFF
-	-	TRBV5-1	TRBJ2-2	TGCGCCACCGAACTCTTTGGCAGGGGAAACACCGGGGAGCTGTTTTTT	CATELFGRGNTGELFF
-	-	TRBV18	TRBJ1-1	TGTGCCAGCTCACGTGACGGCAACATGAACACTGAAGCTTTCTTT	CASSRDGNMNTEAFF
-	few	TRBV27	TRBJ2-7	TGTGCCAGCAGTACGGCTGGGTACGAGCAGTACTTC	CASSTAGYEQYF
-	few	TRBV12-3/TRBV12-4	TRBJ2-4	TGTGCCAGCAGTTACGGACCGGGATCCGCCAAAAACATTCAGTACTTC	CASSYGPGSAKNIQYF
TRBD2	-	TRBV12-3/TRBV12-4	TRBJ2-3	TGTGCCAGCAGTCTGACTAGCGGGGGTCGGTCAGATACGCAGTATTTT	CASSLTSGGRSDTQYF
-	-	TRBV3-1	TRBJ1-2	TGTGCCAGCAGCCCCAGGGGAAGAAGCTATGGCTACACCTTC	CASSPRGRSYGYTF
TRBD2	-	TRBV27	TRBJ2-7	TGTGCCAGCAGTTTAAGGGGAAGCGGGAGAGGAGAGCAGTACTTC	CASSLRGSGRGEQYF
TRBD2	-	TRBV4-3	TRBJ2-3	TGCGCCAGCAGTTACAGCGGGAACGGCGGAGATACGCAGTATTTT	CASSYSGNGGDTQYF
-	-	TRBV18	TRBJ1-2	TGTGCCAGCTCACCAGATAAGAGATATGGCTACACCTTC	CASSPDKRYGYTF
-	few	TRBV27	TRBJ1-4	TGTGCCAGCAGTTTATCAGGGGCTAATGAAAAACTGTTTTTT	CASSLSGANEKLFF
-	few	TRBV29-1	TRBJ2-1	TGCAGCGTTGCGGGAGCCAACTACAATGAGCAGTTCTTC	CSVAGANYNEQFF
-	few	TRBV7-8	TRBJ1-6	TGTGCCAGCAGCTTACGGCGGACGTCGAATAATTCACCCCTCCACTTT	CASSLRRTSNNSPLHF
-	few	TRBV10-3	TRBJ2-7	TGTGCCATCAGTGAGTCGGGCAGGACCCACGAGCAGTACTTC	CAISESGRTHEQYF
-	few	TRBV5-5	TRBJ2-6	TGTGCCAGCAGCTTGGGGATGGCCCCCGGGGCCAACGTCCTGACTTTC	CASSLGMAPGANVLTF
TRBD1	many	TRBV27	TRBJ2-1	TGTGCCAGCAGTGTAGGGACAGGGGGTAACAATGAGCAGTTCTTC	CASSVGTGGNNEQFF
TRBD2	-	TRBV5-1	TRBJ2-1	TGCGCCAGCAGCTTAAAGAGCGGGAGTGTCGATGAGCAGTTCTTC	CASSLKSGSVDEQFF
TRBD2	-	TRBV6-1	TRBJ2-1	TGTGCCAGCAGCCGCTCACTAGCGGGAGGGCCGGGTGAGCAGTTCTTC	CASSRSLAGGPGEQFF
TRBD2	few	TRBV15	TRBJ2-7	TGTGCCACCAGCAGAGCTCCTAGCGGGAGGTACGAGCAGTACTTC	CATSRAPSGRYEQYF
-	-	TRBV7-2	TRBJ1-6	TGTGCCAGCAGCTTAGGTCAGTGGAGCTCCTATAATTCACCCCTCCACTTT	CASSLGQWSSYNSPLHF
TRBD2	-	TRBV18	TRBJ2-3	TGTGCCAGCTCACCATCAGCGGGGGCGTACACAGATACGCAGTATTTT	CASSPSAGAYTDTQYF
TRBD1	few	TRBV5-6	TRBJ2-1	TGTGCCAGCGGACGCCAGACAGGGGGGCTTAATGAGCAGTTCTTC	CASGRQTGGLNEQFF
-	-	TRBV20-1	TRBJ2-7	TGCAGTGCTAGAGATGGTGAAGGGGACCCCTACGAGCAGTACTTC	CSARDGEGDPYEQYF
TRBD2	many	TRBV4-2	TRBJ2-1	TGTGCCAGCAGCCCCTGGACTAGCGGGGGCCAGTACAATGAGCAGTTCTTC	CASSPWTSGGQYNEQFF
TRBD2	few	TRBV10-3	TRBJ2-4	TGTGCCATCAGTGACCACCAGACTAGCGCTATAGCCAAAAACATTCAGTACTTC	CAISDHQTSAIAKNIQYF
-	many	TRBV6-5	TRBJ2-7	TGTGCCAGCAGTTACTCGGCCAGGGCGGCCTACGAGCAGTACTTC	CASSYSARAAYEQYF
TRBD1	few	TRBV20-1	TRBJ2-7	TGCAGTGCTCCCCCCCGGACAGGGGCAACGGGCGAGCAGTACTTC	CSAPPRTGATGEQYF
TRBD1	many	TRBV20-1	TRBJ1-2	TGCAGTGCCCCTCGCCGGGACAGGGATCTGGGTGGCTACACCTTC	CSAPRRDRDLGGYTF
-	few	TRBV25-1	TRBJ2-1	TGTGCCAGCAGTAACAGTGGCTCCTACAATGAGCAGTTCTTC	CASSNSGSYNEQFF
-	-	TRBV28	TRBJ2-5	TGTGCCAGCAGCTATCCAGCGACGGAGTCCCAGTACTTC	CASSYPATESQYF
-	-	TRBV7-9	TRBJ2-1	TGTGCCAGCAGCTTAGTAAGCTTGGGTGAGCAGTTCTTC	CASSLVSLGEQFF
TRBD1	many	TRBV28	TRBJ2-5	TGTGCCAGCAGTCCCGGACAGGAAGAGACCCAGTACTTC	CASSPGQEETQYF
TRBD1	-	TRBV6-2/TRBV6-3	TRBJ1-5	TGTGCCACGGGGACAGGGAATCAGCCCCAGCATTTT	CATGTGNQPQHF
-	-	TRBV4-1	TRBJ1-1	TGCGCCAGCAGCCAAACTCCATCGACGGGGACTGAAGCTTTCTTT	CASSQTPSTGTEAFF
-	few	TRBV29-1	TRBJ2-7	TGCAGCGTTGTCACAGGAGCTACGCTTGGGGAGCAGTACTTC	CSVVTGATLGEQYF
-	-	TRBV28	TRBJ1-2	TGTGCCAGCAGTACCCCTACCCGGGGGGGATACTATGGCTACACCTTC	CASSTPTRGGYYGYTF
-	many	TRBV4-1	TRBJ2-3	TGCGCCAGCAGCCATCCCCTGAGGGGCCTTAGGACTAGCACAGATACGCAGTATTTT	CASSHPLRGLRTSTDTQYF
TRBD1	-	TRBV12-3/TRBV12-4	TRBJ2-1	TGTGCCAGTTACAGGACAGGGAAGTCCTACAATGAGCAGTTCTTC	CASYRTGKSYNEQFF
-	-	TRBV20-1	TRBJ2-3	TGCAGTGCTAGAGATATGGGACCAGGCACAGATACGCAGTATTTT	CSARDMGPGTDTQYF
TRBD1	few	TRBV9	TRBJ1-2	TGTGCCAGCAGCAAGCAGGGACAGGGGGCGCGGAGTGGCTACACCTTC	CASSKQGQGARSGYTF
TRBD1	-	TRBV29-1	TRBJ2-3	TGCAGCGTCGGACAGGGGGCTCGCACAGATACGCAGTATTTT	CSVGQGARTDTQYF
-	few	TRBV20-1	TRBJ2-5	TGCAGTGCATTCAGCGGGCAAGAGACCCAGTACTTC	CSAFSGQETQYF
TRBD2	many	TRBV29-1	TRBJ2-1	TGCAGCGTTGGGGGACTAGCTTCAAGGAGCTCCTACAATGAGCAGTTCTTC	CSVGGLASRSSYNEQFF
TRBD2	-	TRBV7-9	TRBJ2-3	TGTGCCAGCAGCCAACAAATACTAGCGGCTACGCAGTATTTT	CASSQQILAATQYF
-	many	TRBV20-1	TRBJ2-7	TGCAGTGCTATACTCGGTGGCAGGACCTACGAGCAGTACTTC	CSAILGGRTYEQYF
-	-	TRBV20-1	TRBJ2-2	TGCAGTGCTAGAGTTCTGTCGAGCGGGGAGCTGTTTTTT	CSARVLSSGELFF
-	few	TRBV20-1	TRBJ2-7	TGCAGTGCTAGAGAGGGGTGGGACACCTACTTTTCGTACGAGCAGTACTTC	CSAREGWDTYFSYEQYF
-	many	TRBV10-3	TRBJ2-1	TGTGCCATCGGGGGGACACAGACCGACAATGAGCAGTTCTTC	CAIGGTQTDNEQFF
-	-	TRBV20-1	TRBJ2-7	TGCAGTGCTTCCTCAGAGGAGGGTCTCAACCAGCAGTACTTC	CSASSEEGLNQQYF
-	few	TRBV29-1	TRBJ1-5	TGCAGCGTTGTAGGGTCCGACCCTAATCAGCCCCAGCATTTT	CSVVGSDPNQPQHF
TRBD2	few	TRBV2	TRBJ2-3	TGTGCCAGCAGAAGACTAGCGGGAATGGGGAGCACAGATACGCAGTATTTT	CASRRLAGMGSTDTQYF
-	many	TRBV28	TRBJ2-7	TGTGCCAGCAGACAAGCCTACGAGCAGTACTTC	CASRQAYEQYF
-	few	TRBV11-1	TRBJ1-5	TGTGCCAGCAGCTCCCTCGCCCCCTTGGGGCCCGACAATCAGCCCCAGCATTTT	CASSSLAPLGPDNQPQHF
TRBD1	-	TRBV6-4	TRBJ2-6	TGTGCCAGCAGTGAATCGGGACAGGGCTCTGGGGCCAACGTCCTGACTTTC	CASSESGQGSGANVLTF
TRBD1	-	TRBV3-1	TRBJ1-1	TGTGCCAGCAGCCAACAGGGGGCTGGGACTGAAGCTTTCTTT	CASSQQGAGTEAFF
-	few	TRBV5-1	TRBJ2-3	TGCGCCAGCAGCTTGGGGGGAGTTCCTATGGATACGCAGTATTTT	CASSLGGVPMDTQYF
TRBD2	few	TRBV29-1	TRBJ2-2	TGCTCCGCGGGAGGGCCGACCGGGGAGCTGTTTTTT	CSAGGPTGELFF